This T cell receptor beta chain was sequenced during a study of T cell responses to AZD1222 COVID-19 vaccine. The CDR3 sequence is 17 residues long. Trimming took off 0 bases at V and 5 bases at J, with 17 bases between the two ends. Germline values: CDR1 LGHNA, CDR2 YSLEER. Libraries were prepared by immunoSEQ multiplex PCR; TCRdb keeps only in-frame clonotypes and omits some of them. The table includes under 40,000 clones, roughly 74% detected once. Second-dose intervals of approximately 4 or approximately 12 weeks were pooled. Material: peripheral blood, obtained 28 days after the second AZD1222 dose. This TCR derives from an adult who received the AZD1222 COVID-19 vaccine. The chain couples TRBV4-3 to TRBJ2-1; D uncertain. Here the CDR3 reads CASSQDGLEPLHNEQFF. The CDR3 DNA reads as TGCGCCAGCAGCCAAGATGGCCTCGAGCCGCTTCACAATGAGCAGTTCTTC.